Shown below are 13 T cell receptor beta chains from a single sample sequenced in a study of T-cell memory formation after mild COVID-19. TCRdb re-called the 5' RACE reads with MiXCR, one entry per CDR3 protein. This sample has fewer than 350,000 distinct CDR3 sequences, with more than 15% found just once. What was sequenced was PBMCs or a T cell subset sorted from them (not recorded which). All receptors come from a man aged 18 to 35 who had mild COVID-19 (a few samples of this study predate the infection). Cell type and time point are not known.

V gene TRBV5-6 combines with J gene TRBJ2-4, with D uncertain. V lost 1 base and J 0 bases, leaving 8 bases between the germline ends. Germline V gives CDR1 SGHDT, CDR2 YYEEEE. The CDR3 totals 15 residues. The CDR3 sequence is CASSLYRLAKNIQYF. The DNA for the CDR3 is TGTGCCAGCAGCTTGTATCGGTTAGCCAAAAACATTCAGTACTTC.

The CDR3 here is CASRDGWDTGELFF. The CDR3 DNA reads as TGTGCCAGCAGGGACGGGTGGGACACCGGGGAGCTGTTTTTT. The V call is TRBV2, the J call TRBJ2-2; D gene uncertain. The V gene's germline CDR1 is SNHLY and CDR2 FYNNEI. Trimming pared 6 bases from V and 3 bases from J, leaving 11 bases between. This CDR3 contains 14 residues.

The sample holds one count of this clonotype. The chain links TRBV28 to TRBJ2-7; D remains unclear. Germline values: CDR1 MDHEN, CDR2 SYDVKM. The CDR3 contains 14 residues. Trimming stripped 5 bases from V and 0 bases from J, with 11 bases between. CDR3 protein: CASSRPRLSYEQYF. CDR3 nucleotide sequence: TGTGCCAGCAGTCGGCCCCGCCTCTCCTACGAGCAGTACTTC.

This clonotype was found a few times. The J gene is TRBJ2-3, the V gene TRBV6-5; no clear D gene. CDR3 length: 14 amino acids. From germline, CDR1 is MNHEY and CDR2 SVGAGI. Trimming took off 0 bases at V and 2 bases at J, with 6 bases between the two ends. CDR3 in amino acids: CASSYSEVTDTQYF. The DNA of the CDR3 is TGTGCCAGCAGTTACTCGGAAGTCACAGATACGCAGTATTTT.

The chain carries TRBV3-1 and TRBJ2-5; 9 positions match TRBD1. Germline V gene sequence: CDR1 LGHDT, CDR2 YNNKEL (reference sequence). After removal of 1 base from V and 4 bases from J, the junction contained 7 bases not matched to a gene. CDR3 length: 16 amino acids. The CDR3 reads CASSQAGTGSRETQYF. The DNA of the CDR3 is TGTGCCAGCAGCCAAGCCGGGACAGGGTCTCGAGAGACCCAGTACTTC.

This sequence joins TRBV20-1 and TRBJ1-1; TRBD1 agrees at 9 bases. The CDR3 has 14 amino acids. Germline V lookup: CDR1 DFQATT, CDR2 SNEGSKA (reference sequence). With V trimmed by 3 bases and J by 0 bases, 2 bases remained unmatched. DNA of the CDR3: TGCAGTGCTAGGGACAGGGGTCTGAACACTGAAGCTTTCTTT. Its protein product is CSARDRGLNTEAFF.

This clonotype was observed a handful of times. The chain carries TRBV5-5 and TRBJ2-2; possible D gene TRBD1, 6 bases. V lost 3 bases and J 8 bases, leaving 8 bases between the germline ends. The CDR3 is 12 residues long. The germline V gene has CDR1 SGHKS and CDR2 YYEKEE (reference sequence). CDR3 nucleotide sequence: TGTGCCAGCAGCTGGGGGCCGGGGGAGCTGTTTTTT. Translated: CASSWGPGELFF. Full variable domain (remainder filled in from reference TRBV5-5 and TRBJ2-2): DAGVTQSPTHLIKTRGQQVTLRCSPISGHKSVSWYQQVLGQGPQFIFQYYEKEERGRGNFPDRFSARQFPNYSSELNVNALLLGDSALYLCASSWGPGELFFGEGSRLTVL.

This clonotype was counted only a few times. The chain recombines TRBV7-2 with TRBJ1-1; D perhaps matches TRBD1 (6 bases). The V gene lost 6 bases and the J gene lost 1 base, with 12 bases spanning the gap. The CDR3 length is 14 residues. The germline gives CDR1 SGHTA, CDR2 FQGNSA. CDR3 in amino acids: CASSFGTTNTEAFF. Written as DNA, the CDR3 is TGTGCCAGCAGTTTTGGGACAACGAACACTGAAGCTTTCTTT.

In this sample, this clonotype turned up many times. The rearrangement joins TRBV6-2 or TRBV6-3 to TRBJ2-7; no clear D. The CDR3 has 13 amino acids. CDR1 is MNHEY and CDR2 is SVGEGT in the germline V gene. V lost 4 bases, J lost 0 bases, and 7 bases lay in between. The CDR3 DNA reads TGTGCCAGCAGTTGGGCAGGCTCCTACGAGCAGTACTTC. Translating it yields CASSWAGSYEQYF.

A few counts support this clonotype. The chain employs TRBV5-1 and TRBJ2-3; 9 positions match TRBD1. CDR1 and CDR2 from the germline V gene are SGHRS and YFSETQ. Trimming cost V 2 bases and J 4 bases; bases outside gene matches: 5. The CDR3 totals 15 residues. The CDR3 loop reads CASSFRDRESDTQYF. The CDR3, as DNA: TGCGCCAGCAGCTTCCGGGACAGGGAATCAGATACGCAGTATTTT.

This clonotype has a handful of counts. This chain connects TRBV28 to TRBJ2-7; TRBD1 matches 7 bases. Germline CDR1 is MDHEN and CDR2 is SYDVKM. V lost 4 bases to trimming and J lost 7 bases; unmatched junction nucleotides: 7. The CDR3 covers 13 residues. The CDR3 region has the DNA TGTGCCAGCAGTTCCCGGGACAGTGCAGAGCAGTACGTC. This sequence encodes CASSSRDSAEQYV.

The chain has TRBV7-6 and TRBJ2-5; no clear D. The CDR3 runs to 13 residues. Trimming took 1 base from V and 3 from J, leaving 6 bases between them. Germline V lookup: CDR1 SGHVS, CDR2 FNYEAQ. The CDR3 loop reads CASSLGTKETQYF. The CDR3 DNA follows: TGTGCCAGCAGCTTAGGGACGAAAGAGACCCAGTACTTC.

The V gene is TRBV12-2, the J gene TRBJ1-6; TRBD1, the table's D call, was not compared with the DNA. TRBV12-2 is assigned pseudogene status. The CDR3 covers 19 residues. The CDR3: CASRLGVGVSGQNNSPLHF. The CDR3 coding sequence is TGTGCAAGTCGCTTAGGAGTCGGGGTCAGCGGACAGAATAATTCACCCCTCCACTTT.